The TCR beta chain under discussion was sequenced for a study of OX40 agonist ivuxolimab in advanced cancers. The trim removed 0 bases at V and 0 bases at J, leaving 5 bases unmatched. This CDR3 contains 16 residues. Germline CDR1 is MNHNY and CDR2 is SVGAGI (reference sequence). Produced via immunoSEQ multiplex PCR; TCRdb's table is partial and in-frame only. The table has fewer than 85,000 clones, under 95% seen once. V usage is TRBV6-6 and J usage is TRBJ2-7, with 7 bases aligning to TRBD2. The source is an adult with an advanced solid tumor such as melanoma, head and neck, liver or kidney cancer. The sequences come from CD4+ or CD8+ T cells sorted from blood, collected in a trial of the OX40 agonist ivuxolimab. The chain's CDR3 is CASSYSPSGRSYEQYF. The CDR3 DNA is TGTGCCAGCAGTTACTCGCCTAGCGGACGCTCCTACGAGCAGTACTTC.